Listed below are T cell receptor beta chains from one sample, sequenced in a study of HIV-infected patients and healthy controls. TCRdb reprocessed the 5' RACE reads with MiXCR, giving one entry per CDR3 protein. The sample lists about 70,000 distinct CDR3 sequences; roughly 16% were seen once. The sequenced sample consisted of CD4+ T cells from blood. The receptors were gathered from a human donor in good health. CDR3s include the opening cysteine and the closing phenylalanine or tryptophan. A D gene is named only where the DNA matches it firmly. The size field is filled for only some rows; it gives once, few, many or a size class.

v_call	clone_size	d_call	j_call	cdr3_nt	cdr3_aa
TRBV7-9	few	TRBD1	TRBJ1-1	TGTGCCAGCAGACCACGGACAGGGATGAACACTGAAGCTTTCTTT	CASRPRTGMNTEAFF
TRBV7-8	many	TRBD1	TRBJ1-1	TGTGCCAGCAGAGAGGACAGGGCTTACCCTGAAGCTTTCTTT	CASREDRAYPEAFF
TRBV28	many	NA	TRBJ2-7	TGTGCCAGCCGGGGGACAGACTACGAGCAGTACTTC	CASRGTDYEQYF
TRBV4-1	many	NA	TRBJ1-2	TGCGCCAGCAGCCACCAGCCTAAGGGCGTTGGCTACACCTTC	CASSHQPKGVGYTF
TRBV24-1	NA	TRBD2	TRBJ2-1	TGTGCCACCAGTGAGACCGGGACTAGCGCCGGAGAGCAGTTCTTC	CATSETGTSAGEQFF
TRBV5-6	NA	NA	TRBJ1-2	TGTGCCAGCAGCTTGGAGCCCACCGTCAACTATGGCTACACCTTC	CASSLEPTVNYGYTF
TRBV5-1	NA	NA	TRBJ2-3	TGCGCCAGCAGTCGTGAGCCCAGCACAGATACGCAGTATTTT	CASSREPSTDTQYF
TRBV20-1	many	TRBD1	TRBJ1-1	TGCAGTGCTAGAGGACAGGGGAGGAACACTGAAGCTTTCTTT	CSARGQGRNTEAFF
TRBV30	NA	NA	TRBJ1-2	TGTGCCTTGGGGGGACACAATAACTATGGCTACACCTTC	CALGGHNNYGYTF
TRBV20-1	NA	TRBD1	TRBJ1-4	TGCAGTGCTAGAGAAAGGGGGCTGGCTAATGAAAAACTGTTTTTT	CSARERGLANEKLFF
TRBV20-1	NA	NA	TRBJ2-2	TGCAGTGCTGCCCACTTCTCGGCCAACACCGGGGAGCTGTTTTTT	CSAAHFSANTGELFF
TRBV18	few	NA	TRBJ1-1	TGTGCCAGCTCACCGGGACCGCAGAACACTGAAGCTTTCTTT	CASSPGPQNTEAFF
TRBV20-1	few	NA	TRBJ2-5	TGCAGTGCTAGAGATGGTGGTGTTTCAAAACAAGAGACCCAGTACTTC	CSARDGGVSKQETQYF
TRBV6-1	NA	TRBD1	TRBJ1-5	TGTGCCACAATAAAAACAGGGGGCGGACATCAGCCCCAGCATTTT	CATIKTGGGHQPQHF
TRBV14	NA	NA	TRBJ1-1	TGTGCCAGCAGCCAAGACAGGGTAGTCGCTTTCTTT	CASSQDRVVAFF
TRBV6-1	NA	NA	TRBJ1-6	TGTGCCAGCAGTGAGACCGGGACTGCTTCACCCCTCCACTTT	CASSETGTASPLHF
TRBV7-8	NA	NA	TRBJ2-1	TGTGCCAGCAGCTTAGTGGAGGGCAATGAGCAGTTCTTC	CASSLVEGNEQFF
TRBV20-1	NA	NA	TRBJ2-3	TGCAGTGCTAGGCCCGCGGGGCGGGTAGATACGCAGTATTTT	CSARPAGRVDTQYF
TRBV30	once	NA	TRBJ2-1	TGTGCCTGGAGTGGTCATAGCGGATCGGACAATGAGCAGTCCTTC	CAWSGHSGSDNEQSF
TRBV28	NA	NA	TRBJ1-4	TGTGCCAGCACCTTGGGGGGTCCCGAAAAACTGTTTTTT	CASTLGGPEKLFF
TRBV6-6	NA	NA	TRBJ2-7	TGTGCCAGCAGTGCAGCGGGCAGCCACTACGAGCAGTACTTC	CASSAAGSHYEQYF
TRBV6-6	many	TRBD1	TRBJ1-4	TGTGCCAGCAGTCAACGACAGGGACCTAATGAAAAACTGTTTTTT	CASSQRQGPNEKLFF
TRBV20-1	few	TRBD2	TRBJ2-7	TGCAGTGCAGCGTCGGGGGGGCTCGAGCAGTACTTC	CSAASGGLEQYF
TRBV14	many	TRBD1	TRBJ1-2	TGTGCCAGCAGCCACCGGGACAGGAGGCGAACTAACTATGGCTACACCTTC	CASSHRDRRRTNYGYTF
TRBV28	few	TRBD1	TRBJ2-4	TGTGCCAGCAGTTTACAACAGGGGCTAGCCAAAAACATTCAGTACTTC	CASSLQQGLAKNIQYF
TRBV4-2	many	NA	TRBJ1-5	TGTGCCAGCAGCGGGGGCGGGGTGAGTCAGCCCCAGCATTTT	CASSGGGVSQPQHF
TRBV12-3/TRBV12-4	NA	TRBD2	TRBJ2-3	TGTGCCAGCAGTTTACGGGGGGGGGCCGCAGATACGCAGTATTTT	CASSLRGGAADTQYF
TRBV6-2/TRBV6-3	NA	TRBD1	TRBJ1-6	TGTGCCAGCAGTTACCTGGGACAGGCGAATTCACCCCTCCACTTT	CASSYLGQANSPLHF
TRBV20-1	NA	TRBD2	TRBJ2-1	TGCAGTGCTAGAGATTCACCGGGACTAGCGGACTCCAATGAGCAGTTCTTC	CSARDSPGLADSNEQFF
TRBV7-3	few	NA	TRBJ2-2	TGTGCCAGCAGCCCCCGGGGAGGCGACACCGGGGAGCTGTTTTTT	CASSPRGGDTGELFF
TRBV6-2/TRBV6-3	few	TRBD2	TRBJ2-7	TGTGCCAGCAGTGTCCCTAGCGGTTTCTACGAGCAGTACTTC	CASSVPSGFYEQYF
TRBV25-1	NA	NA	TRBJ1-1	TGTGCCAGCGCCAGGGTTAACACTGAAGCTTTCTTT	CASARVNTEAFF
TRBV6-5	few	NA	TRBJ1-2	TGTGCCAGCGGGGGGACCCTATATGGCTACACCTTC	CASGGTLYGYTF
TRBV5-1	few	NA	TRBJ2-6	TGCGCCAGCAGCAAATACTCTGGGGCCAACGTCCTGACTTTC	CASSKYSGANVLTF
TRBV9	NA	NA	TRBJ2-1	TGTGCCAGCAGCGTAGGCCCGGGCCCCACCTACAATGAGCAGTTCTTC	CASSVGPGPTYNEQFF
TRBV6-5	NA	NA	TRBJ1-2	TGTGCCAGCAGTTACTCGAGGACAGCCTCCCTTAACTATGGCTACACCTTC	CASSYSRTASLNYGYTF
TRBV29-1	NA	TRBD1	TRBJ1-2	TGCAGCGTTGAAGATCGACAGGGAGTTTCGAGCTACACCTTC	CSVEDRQGVSSYTF
TRBV11-2	NA	NA	TRBJ1-1	TGTGCCAGCAGCTCCTTTCTTAGGCCGATACTGATGAACACTGAAGCTTTCTTT	CASSSFLRPILMNTEAFF
TRBV15	NA	TRBD1	TRBJ1-5	TGTGCCACCAGCAGAGGTACCGACAGGGTATTGATCAATCAGCCCCAGCATTTT	CATSRGTDRVLINQPQHF
TRBV6-6	few	TRBD1	TRBJ1-3	TGTGCCAGCAGTTACTCGCAGGGGGCCAGGGGAAACACCATATATTTT	CASSYSQGARGNTIYF
TRBV19	NA	TRBD1	TRBJ2-3	TGTGCCAGTAGCGGACAGGGGCCAGATACGCAGTATTTT	CASSGQGPDTQYF
TRBV12-3/TRBV12-4	many	NA	TRBJ2-4	TGTGCCAGCAGTTTATCAGGGCGCGACATTCAGTACTTC	CASSLSGRDIQYF
TRBV6-2/TRBV6-3	few	NA	TRBJ1-1	TGTGCCAGCCGGGACGGAAAAATCACTGAAGCTTTCTTT	CASRDGKITEAFF
TRBV12-3/TRBV12-4	many	NA	TRBJ2-1	TGTGCCAGCACCTTTGGACAGAACAATGAGCAGTTCTTC	CASTFGQNNEQFF
TRBV20-1	few	NA	TRBJ1-4	TGCAGTGCTAGTCGAGGAAAACTGTTTTTT	CSASRGKLFF
TRBV5-5	many	TRBD2	TRBJ2-3	TGTGCCAGCAGCTTGACTAGCGCCACAGATACGCAGTATTTT	CASSLTSATDTQYF
TRBV25-1	NA	TRBD2	TRBJ2-1	TGTGCCAGCAGGGGGACTAGCGGAGCCGGGAATGAGCAGTTCTTC	CASRGTSGAGNEQFF
TRBV20-1	many	TRBD2	TRBJ2-5	TGCAGTGCCCAGACTAGCGGAGAGACCCAGTACTTC	CSAQTSGETQYF
TRBV7-9	NA	NA	TRBJ2-3	TGTGCCAGCAGCTTATTCCAGGGTATAGATACGCAGTATTTT	CASSLFQGIDTQYF
TRBV5-6	few	NA	TRBJ2-5	TGTGCCAGCAGCTTGGGGCACAGAGAGACCCAGTACTTC	CASSLGHRETQYF
TRBV29-1	many	NA	TRBJ2-5	TGCAGCGTTGAAGGGGGGCGCGGGGGCGAGACCCAGTACTTC	CSVEGGRGGETQYF
TRBV27	NA	NA	TRBJ2-1	TGTGCCAGCAGTTTAAGTGTGACGGGTTTGGAGCAGTTCTTC	CASSLSVTGLEQFF
TRBV7-2	few	NA	TRBJ2-2	TGTGCCAGCAGGTCCGGGAGGAACACCGGGGAGCTGTTTTTT	CASRSGRNTGELFF